The 22 T cell receptor beta chains in this list originate from one sample, sequenced in a study of shared clonotypes between healthy human individuals. Positively selected for CCR7, the CD45RO-negative cells used as naive CD8 cells excluded terminally differentiated effector memory CD45RA+ cells. TCRdb keeps only in-frame clones here, not all; method: immunoSEQ multiplex PCR. The sample holds about 2 million clones, about 94% seen once. The specimen sequenced was naive CD8+ T cells sorted from blood. Receptor source: a man younger than 35 in good health.

The CDR3 here is CAISESGEGSGNTIYF. The CDR3 bases are TGTGCCATCAGTGAGTCTGGAGAGGGCTCTGGAAACACCATATATTTT. The rearrangement uses TRBV10-3 and TRBJ1-3; D not resolved. Germline V lookup: CDR1 ENHRY, CDR2 SYGVKD. The CDR3 is 16 residues long. V shed 0 bases and J shed 0 bases, with 9 bases lying between them.

V and J are TRBV6-5 and TRBJ2-2; no clear D gene. CDR1 MNHEY and CDR2 SVGAGI come from the germline V gene. CDR3 length: 13 amino acids. Trimming removed 1 base at V and 6 bases at J, with 6 bases between. This chain's CDR3 is CASSYYKSGELFF. For the CDR3, the DNA is TGTGCCAGCAGTTACTATAAGTCCGGGGAGCTGTTTTTT.

The V and J genes are TRBV21-1 and TRBJ2-7; TRBD2, the table's D call, was not compared with the DNA. TRBV21-1 is a recognized pseudogene. The CDR3 is 14 residues long. This CDR3 is CASRQASETYEQYF. CDR3 DNA sequence: TGTGCCAGCAGGCAGGCTAGCGAAACCTACGAGCAGTACTTC.

The gene calls are TRBV5-6 and TRBJ2-3; 7 bases line up with TRBD2. Germline V gene data show CDR1 as SGHDT and CDR2 as YYEEEE. V shed 4 bases, J shed 4 bases, and the junction held 15 bases outside the gene matches. This CDR3 comprises 17 residues. The CDR3 DNA sequence: TGTGCCAGCAGCCTCGCGGGAGTGGGTGGTTTTGCAGATACGCAGTATTTT. Translating gives CASSLAGVGGFADTQYF.

CDR3 in amino acids: CASSLLQNIYF. The CDR3 DNA is TGTGCCAGCAGCTTATTACAGAACATATATTTT. V usage is TRBV11-2 and J usage is TRBJ1-3; D is ambiguous. This CDR3 has 11 amino acids. V lost 2 bases, J lost 12 bases, and 8 bases lay in between. The germline V gene encodes CDR1 SGHAT and CDR2 FQNNGV.

The rearrangement joins TRBV19 to TRBJ2-7, with 9 positions matching TRBD2. Germline loops: CDR1 LNHDA, CDR2 SQIVND (reference sequence). This CDR3 region has 16 residues. With V trimmed by 3 bases and J by 0 bases, 6 bases remained unmatched. The CDR3: CASSMKGLAYSYEQYF. The CDR3 nucleotides read TGTGCCAGTAGTATGAAGGGACTAGCTTACTCCTACGAGCAGTACTTC.

This chain links TRBV7-3 with TRBJ2-7; D is ambiguous. Germline V gene data show CDR1 as SGHTA and CDR2 as FQGTGA. The CDR3 runs 13 residues. Trimming cost V 5 bases and J 3 bases, with 11 bases left between them. The CDR3 DNA is TGTGCCAGCAGCCACGGGTCAGGCTACGAGCAGTACTTC. This encodes CASSHGSGYEQYF. The full variable domain, with the rest looked up from reference TRBV7-3 and TRBJ2-7, is GAGVSQTPSNKVTEKGKYVELRCDPISGHTALYWYRQSLGQGPEFLIYFQGTGAADDSGLPNDRFFAVRPEGSVSTLKIQRTERGDSAVYLCASSHGSGYEQYFGPGTRLTVT.

The J gene is TRBJ2-7, the V gene TRBV7-8; 9 nucleotides line up with TRBD1. CDR1 SGHVS and CDR2 FQNEAQ come from the germline V gene. Trimming at V came to 3 bases and at J to 3 bases, leaving 12 bases not matched to a gene. The CDR3 consists of 17 residues. CDR3 nucleotides: TGTGCCAGCAGCTTGAAGAACCGGGACAGGGTGAACTACGAGCAGTACTTC. It specifies CASSLKNRDRVNYEQYF. Drawing the rest from reference TRBV7-8 and TRBJ2-7, the complete variable domain is GAGVSQSPRYKVAKRGQDVALRCDPISGHVSLFWYQQALGQGPEFLTYFQNEAQLDKSGLPSDRFFAERPEGSVSTLKIQRTQQEDSAVYLCASSLKNRDRVNYEQYFGPGTRLTVT.

The chain couples TRBV4-1 to TRBJ2-7; D gene uncertain. V lost 5 bases and J lost 4, with 18 bases in between. This CDR3 is 15 amino acids long. Looked up from germline, CDR1 is MGHRA and CDR2 is YSYEKL. The CDR3 spells CASSTDNSPPYEQYF. CDR3 nucleotide sequence: TGCGCCAGCAGCACCGACAACTCCCCTCCTTACGAGCAGTACTTC.

J is TRBJ2-7 and V is TRBV7-3; D tentatively fits TRBD1 or TRBD2 (5 bases each). The germline CDR1 and CDR2 sequences are SGHTA and FQGTGA. Between the trimmed V and J ends, which lost 1 base and 7 bases, there was a span of 11 bases. This CDR3 spans 13 amino acids. As DNA, the CDR3 is TGTGCCAGCAGCTTAATGGGGACGGGGGAGCAGTACTTC. Encoded protein: CASSLMGTGEQYF.

This sequence joins TRBV27 and TRBJ2-7; no clear D. Germline CDR1 MNHEY, CDR2 SMNVEV (reference sequence). This CDR3 has 17 residues. Trimming removed 7 bases at V and 1 base at J, with 23 bases between. CDR3 nucleotide sequence: TGTGCCAGCATAAAAGAGGCAGGCAACTTCCTTTCCTACGAGCAGTACTTC. Encoded protein: CASIKEAGNFLSYEQYF.

This rearrangement joins TRBV7-9 to TRBJ2-1, with 11 bases matching TRBD2. The CDR3 spans 16 residues. Germline values: CDR1 SEHNR, CDR2 FQNEAQ (reference sequence). Trimming removed 4 bases from V and 7 bases from J; junction bases left unmatched: 9. The CDR3, as DNA: TGTGCCAGCAGCTACCCGGGACTAGCGGCTTTAAATGAGCAGTTCTTC. Amino acids: CASSYPGLAALNEQFF.

The V and J genes are TRBV15 and TRBJ1-5; no clear D. The V and J ends lost 3 bases and 7 bases respectively, with 10 bases between them. The germline gives CDR1 LNHNV, CDR2 YYDKDF (reference sequence). There are 13 residues in the CDR3. In DNA, the CDR3 is TGTGCCACCAGCAGGGACTCCGGCCAGCCCCAGCATTTT. As protein: CATSRDSGQPQHF.

The rearrangement joins TRBV14 to TRBJ1-1; 8 nucleotides agree with TRBD1. The trim removed 4 bases at V and 0 bases at J, leaving 7 bases unmatched. This CDR3 has 16 residues. Looked up from germline, CDR1 is SGHDN and CDR2 is FVKESK. The CDR3 reads CASSLWTGNLNTEAFF. In DNA form, the CDR3 reads TGTGCCAGCAGCCTTTGGACAGGGAACTTGAACACTGAAGCTTTCTTT.

The genes are TRBV9 and TRBJ2-7; D not resolved. Deletions cut 4 bases from V and 2 bases from J, with 10 bases between. Germline CDR1 is SGDLS and CDR2 is YYNGEE. This CDR3 is built from 13 residues. The CDR3 sequence: CASSPDEAYEQYF. CDR3 DNA sequence: TGTGCCAGCAGCCCCGATGAGGCCTACGAGCAGTACTTC.

The rearrangement joins TRBV5-8 to TRBJ2-2; no clear D gene. V was clipped by 3 bases and J by 7 bases, with 4 bases between them. Per germline, CDR1 SGHTS and CDR2 YDEGEE. CDR3 length equals 11 residues. As DNA, the CDR3 is TGTGCCAGCAGCTGGGGCGGGGAGCTGTTTTTT. It codes for CASSWGGELFF. Supplemented by reference TRBV5-8 and TRBJ2-2, the full variable domain reads EAGVTQSPTHLIKTRGQQATLRCSPISGHTSVYWYQQALGLGLQFLLWYDEGEERNRGNFPPRFSGRQFPNYSSELNVNALELEDSALYLCASSWGGELFFGEGSRLTVL.

Details on this clone: The sample contains more than one DNA sequence encoding this CDR3. The chain recombines TRBV30 with TRBJ2-1; 10 positions agree with TRBD2. This CDR3 has 13 residues. From germline, CDR1 is GTSNPN and CDR2 SVGIG (reference sequence). V was pared by 3 bases and J by 9 bases, with 5 bases of the junction left unmatched. The CDR3 sequence is CAWSLAGGVEQFF. The CDR3 DNA follows: TGTGCCTGGAGCTTAGCGGGAGGAGTTGAGCAGTTCTTC.

The chain combines TRBV9 with TRBJ2-7; D may correspond to TRBD1 or TRBD2 (5 bases each). Germline lookup yields CDR1 SGDLS and CDR2 YYNGEE. V was shortened by 3 bases and J by 2 bases, with 18 bases between the two germline ends. This CDR3 has 16 amino acids. The CDR3 region is CASSAATGTAPYEQYF. The CDR3 DNA is TGTGCCAGCAGCGCCGCGACCGGGACCGCGCCCTACGAGCAGTACTTC.

V and J are TRBV11-1 and TRBJ2-7; the match to TRBD2 covers 10 bases. CDR1 and CDR2 from the germline V gene are SGHAT and FQDESV (reference sequence). The junction had 6 bases not matched to a gene; V was cut back by 5 bases and J by 2 bases. This CDR3 region has 15 residues. This CDR3 reads CASSPSGGGPYEQYF. CDR3 coding DNA: TGTGCCAGCAGCCCAAGCGGGGGGGGACCCTACGAGCAGTACTTC.

Points on this clone: The same CDR3 is also encoded by other DNA sequences in this sample. The chain links TRBV28 to TRBJ1-1; possible D gene TRBD1, 5 bases. Per the germline V gene, CDR1 is MDHEN and CDR2 is SYDVKM. V lost 6 bases and J 1 base, leaving 6 bases between the germline ends. CDR3 length: 12 residues. The CDR3 is CASSQGNTEAFF. The DNA for the CDR3 is TGTGCCAGCAGCCAGGGGAACACTGAAGCTTTCTTT.

This clone has only one observation. The chain links TRBV6-6 to TRBJ1-2, with D hard to call. From germline, CDR1 is MNHNY and CDR2 SVGAGI (reference sequence). Trimming removed 2 bases from V and 2 bases from J, with 6 bases in between. This CDR3 is built from 13 residues. The CDR3 loop is CASSYNKNYGYTF. The CDR3 bases are TGTGCCAGCAGTTACAACAAGAACTATGGCTACACCTTC.

The rearrangement uses TRBV27 and TRBJ2-7; D might be TRBD2 (6 bases). Germline values: CDR1 MNHEY, CDR2 SMNVEV (reference sequence). V shed 5 bases and J shed 2 bases, with 16 bases lying between them. This CDR3 is built from 15 residues. This CDR3 reads CASSQGRTTAYEQYF. DNA of the CDR3: TGTGCCAGCAGTCAAGGACGGACTACTGCCTACGAGCAGTACTTC.